These 19 T cell receptor beta chains originate from one sample sequenced in a study of blood T cell repertoires in COVID-19. Assay used: immunoSEQ multiplex PCR; TCRdb lists only in-frame clones, some missing. Of approximately 92,000 clones in the sample, just under 85% are singletons; the top ten hold around 3%. Sequenced sample: peripheral blood. The source is a man aged 50 to 60 with acute or convalescent COVID-19.

This clone was observed once. This chain links TRBV10-3 with TRBJ2-5; 7 bases agree with TRBD1. Germline loops: CDR1 ENHRY, CDR2 SYGVKD. Trimming cost V 5 bases and J 2 bases; bases outside gene matches: 5. The CDR3 covers 14 residues. CDR3: CAISPGQSQETQYF. CDR3 nucleotide sequence: TGTGCCATCAGTCCGGGACAGAGTCAAGAGACCCAGTACTTC.

This clone was counted a single time. CDR3 residues: CASSKGLAGEQETQYF. CDR3 coding DNA: TGTGCCAGCAGCAAAGGACTAGCGGGGGAACAAGAGACCCAGTACTTC. The chain carries TRBV7-2 and TRBJ2-5; 13 bases agree with TRBD2. Trimming at V came to 5 bases and at J to 2 bases, leaving 5 bases not matched to a gene. The CDR3 consists of 16 residues. Germline-derived CDR1 and CDR2 are SGHTA and FQGNSA.

The DNA of the CDR3 is TGTGCCAGCAGCGCCAGACAGGTCCACTTAGCGGGCCACTACGAGCAGTACTTC. Its protein is CASSARQVHLAGHYEQYF. This chain joins TRBV7-8 and TRBJ2-7, with TRBD2 as a possible D gene (7 bases). Germline CDR1 and CDR2: SGHVS and FQNEAQ. CDR3 length: 18 residues. With 5 bases removed from V and 3 bases from J, the gap between germline ends came to 26 bases.

This chain connects TRBV30 to TRBJ2-7; D is uncertain. CDR1 and CDR2 (germline): GTSNPN, SVGIG (reference sequence). The CDR3 spans 12 residues. V shed 1 base and J shed 2 bases, with 6 bases lying between them. CDR3 amino acids: CAWSGATYEQYF. The DNA for the CDR3 is TGTGCCTGGAGTGGGGCCACCTACGAGCAGTACTTC.

The J gene is TRBJ2-1, the V gene TRBV6-2 or TRBV6-3, with 9 positions matching TRBD2. CDR3 length: 16 amino acids. The trim removed 0 bases at V and 7 bases at J, leaving 7 bases unmatched. Germline loops: CDR1 MNHEY, CDR2 SVGEGT. CDR3 in DNA: TGTGCCAGCAGTTACTCCGGGACTAGCACTCGGAATGAGCAGTTCTTC. As protein: CASSYSGTSTRNEQFF.

V is TRBV11-2 and J is TRBJ2-5, with a tentative D call TRBD1 (6 bases). Germline V gives CDR1 SGHAT, CDR2 FQNNGV. The CDR3 is 13 residues long. V gave up 5 bases and J gave up 3 bases, with 10 bases separating them. CDR3 sequence reads: CASSQAGEETQYF. Here the CDR3 DNA reads TGTGCCAGCAGCCAAGCAGGGGAAGAGACCCAGTACTTC.

V is TRBV2 and J is TRBJ2-7; 8 bases are a match to TRBD1. V shed 1 base and J 2 bases; nucleotides not matched to a gene: 1. This CDR3 region has 14 residues. CDR1 SNHLY and CDR2 FYNNEI come from the germline V gene. The CDR3 here is CASSEGTGPYEQYF. The CDR3 DNA reads TGTGCCAGCAGTGAAGGGACAGGGCCCTACGAGCAGTACTTC.

The J gene is TRBJ1-4, the V gene TRBV19, with TRBD1 as a possible D gene (5 bases). V was cut by 4 bases and J by 7 bases, with 13 bases left in between. Germline values: CDR1 LNHDA, CDR2 SQIVND (reference sequence). The CDR3 sequence is 14 residues long. The CDR3 reads CASSTRQWGEKLFF. Here the CDR3 DNA reads TGTGCCAGTAGTACCCGACAGTGGGGTGAAAAACTGTTTTTT.

The rearrangement joins TRBV11-3 to TRBJ1-1; D remains ambiguous. This CDR3 has 12 residues. Trimming pared 5 bases from V and 8 bases from J, leaving 12 bases between. Per germline, CDR1 SGHNT and CDR2 YENEEA. The chain's CDR3 is CASSNSRGEAFF. The CDR3 DNA follows: TGTGCCAGCAGCAACTCTCGGGGAGAAGCTTTCTTT. The full variable domain, its missing parts supplied by reference TRBV11-3 and TRBJ1-1, is EAGVVQSPRYKIIEKKQPVAFWCNPISGHNTLYWYLQNLGQGPELLIRYENEEAVDDSQLPKDRFSAERLKGVDSTLKIQPAELGDSAVYLCASSNSRGEAFFGQGTRLTVV.

As regards this clone: Other nucleotide sequences in the sample specify the same CDR3. This chain connects TRBV7-9 to TRBJ2-2; 7 bases are shared with TRBD1. Losses at the gene ends were 5 bases for V and 8 bases for J; bases not matched to a gene: 11. Germline-derived CDR1 and CDR2 are SEHNR and FQNEAQ (reference sequence). The CDR3 runs 15 residues. The DNA for the CDR3 is TGTGCCAGCAGCCTCGACAGGGATGCAGCTGGGGAGCTGTTTTTT. It is translated as CASSLDRDAAGELFF.

The chain combines TRBV10-3 with TRBJ2-1; the D gene is possibly TRBD1 (5 bases). The V gene lost 6 bases and the J gene lost 3 bases, with 9 bases spanning the gap. CDR3 length: 13 amino acids. The germline V gene encodes CDR1 ENHRY and CDR2 SYGVKD. The CDR3 loop is CAISFDSYNEQFF. CDR3 DNA sequence: TGTGCCATCAGCTTCGACAGCTACAATGAGCAGTTCTTC.

This chain links TRBV7-2 with TRBJ1-3, with D maybe TRBD1 (6 bases). Per germline, CDR1 SGHTA and CDR2 FQGNSA. The CDR3 is made up of 15 amino acids. V was pared by 5 bases and J by 3 bases, with 14 bases between. The CDR3 DNA sequence: TGTGCCAGCAGCGCCCCGAGGGGGGGTGGAAACACCATATATTTT. As protein: CASSAPRGGGNTIYF.

The chain uses TRBV6-5 and TRBJ2-2, with D maybe TRBD2 (6 bases). This CDR3 region has 13 residues. V lost 8 bases and J 5 bases, leaving 12 bases between the germline ends. Germline values: CDR1 MNHEY, CDR2 SVGAGI. CDR3: CASAGLGTGELFF. CDR3 coding DNA: TGTGCCAGCGCGGGGTTGGGGACCGGGGAGCTGTTTTTT.

This rearrangement joins TRBV6-5 to TRBJ2-1, with 15 bases fitting TRBD2. The CDR3 contains 15 residues. The V gene's germline CDR1 is MNHEY and CDR2 SVGAGI. J gave up 9 bases and V 8 bases, and 8 bases lay outside the gene matches. The CDR3 region has the DNA TGTGCCAGCTCAAGGACTAGCGGGGGGGCGGGTGAGCAGTTCTTC. This translates into CASSRTSGGAGEQFF.

This chain connects TRBV5-1 to TRBJ2-5; D perhaps matches TRBD2 (5 bases). Trimming cost V 5 bases and J 0 bases, with 14 bases left between them. The CDR3 spans 15 residues. Germline V gene lookup returns CDR1 SGHRS and CDR2 YFSETQ. The CDR3 loop reads CASSTLGSYQETQYF. The CDR3 nucleotides are TGCGCCAGCAGTACCTTGGGGAGCTACCAAGAGACCCAGTACTTC. Complete variable domain (other parts from reference TRBV5-1 and TRBJ2-5): KAGVTQTPRYLIKTRGQQVTLSCSPISGHRSVSWYQQTPGQGLQFLFEYFSETQRNKGNFPGRFSGRQFSNSRSEMNVSTLELGDSALYLCASSTLGSYQETQYFGPGTRLLVL.

The gene calls are TRBV30 and TRBJ1-3, with no clear D. This CDR3 contains 15 residues. V gave up 0 bases and J gave up 0 bases, with 9 bases separating them. Germline V gene lookup returns CDR1 GTSNPN and CDR2 SVGIG (reference sequence). CDR3 residues: CAWSVLGSSGNTIYF. CDR3 in DNA: TGTGCCTGGAGTGTACTGGGGAGCTCTGGAAACACCATATATTTT.

This clone appeared once. The rearrangement uses TRBV30 and TRBJ1-1, with 11 bases fitting TRBD1. The CDR3 sequence is 16 residues long. Unmatched junction bases numbered 10, after V lost 6 bases and J lost 1 base. Germline values: CDR1 GTSNPN, CDR2 SVGIG (reference sequence). The CDR3 DNA reads as TGTGCCTGCACCGCCAGGACAGGGGGCCCGAACACTGAAGCTTTCTTT. This sequence encodes CACTARTGGPNTEAFF. Looking up the rest from reference TRBV30 and TRBJ1-1 gives the full variable domain: SQTIHQWPATLVQPVGSPLSLECTVEGTSNPNLYWYRQAAGRGLQLLFYSVGIGQISSEVPQNLSASRPQDRQFILSSKKLLLSDSGFYLCACTARTGGPNTEAFFGQGTRLTVV.

This rearrangement joins TRBV9 to TRBJ1-2; D is unclear. Germline values: CDR1 SGDLS, CDR2 YYNGEE. V was clipped by 3 bases and J by 3 bases, with 9 bases between them. This CDR3 is 13 amino acids long. CDR3 region: CASSAGVDYGYTF. CDR3 sequence (DNA): TGTGCCAGCAGCGCGGGAGTAGACTATGGCTACACCTTC.

The chain carries TRBV14 and TRBJ1-4; D is possibly TRBD1 (6 bases). Trimming left V 4 bases short and J 7 bases short, with 16 bases between. CDR3 size: 15 residues. CDR1 is SGHDN, CDR2 FVKESK, per germline. DNA of the CDR3: TGTGCCAGCAGCCGTCGCGGGGGGGCGGCTGAAAAACTGTTTTTT. Encoded protein: CASSRRGGAAEKLFF.